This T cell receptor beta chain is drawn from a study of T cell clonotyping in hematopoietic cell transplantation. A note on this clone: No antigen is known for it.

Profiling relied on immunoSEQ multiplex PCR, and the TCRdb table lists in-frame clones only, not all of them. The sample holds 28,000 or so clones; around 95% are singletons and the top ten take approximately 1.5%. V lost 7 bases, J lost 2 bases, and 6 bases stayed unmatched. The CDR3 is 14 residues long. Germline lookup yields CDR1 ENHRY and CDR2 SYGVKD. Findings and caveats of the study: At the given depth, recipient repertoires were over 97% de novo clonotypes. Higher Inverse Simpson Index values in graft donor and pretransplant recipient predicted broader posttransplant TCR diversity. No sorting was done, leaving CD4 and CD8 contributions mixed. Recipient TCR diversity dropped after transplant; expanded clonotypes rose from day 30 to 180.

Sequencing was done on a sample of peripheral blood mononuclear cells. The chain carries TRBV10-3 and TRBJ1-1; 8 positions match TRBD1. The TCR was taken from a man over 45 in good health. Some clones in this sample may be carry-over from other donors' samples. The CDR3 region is CAIKSRGQNTEAFF. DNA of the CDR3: TGTGCCATCAAGAGCAGGGGGCAAAACACTGAAGCTTTCTTT.